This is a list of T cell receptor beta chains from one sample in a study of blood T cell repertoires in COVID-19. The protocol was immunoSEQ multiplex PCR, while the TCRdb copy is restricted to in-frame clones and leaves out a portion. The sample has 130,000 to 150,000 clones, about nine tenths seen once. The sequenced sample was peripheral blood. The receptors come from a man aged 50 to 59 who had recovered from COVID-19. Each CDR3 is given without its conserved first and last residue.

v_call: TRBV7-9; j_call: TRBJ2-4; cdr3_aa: ASSFGGRNIQY
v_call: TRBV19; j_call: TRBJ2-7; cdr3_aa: ASRLIGGADEQY
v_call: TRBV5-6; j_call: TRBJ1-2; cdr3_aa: ASSLSQGYRGYT
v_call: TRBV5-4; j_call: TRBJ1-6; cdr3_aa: ASSRQRDSVSDSPLH
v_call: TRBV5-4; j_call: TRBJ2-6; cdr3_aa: ASSRTGTGANVLT
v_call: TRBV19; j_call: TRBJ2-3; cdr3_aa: ASSTTGSTDTQY
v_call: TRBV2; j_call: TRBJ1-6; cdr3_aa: ASSLQGIGSPLH
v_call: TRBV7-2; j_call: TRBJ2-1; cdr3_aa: ASSTRRGSSYNEQF
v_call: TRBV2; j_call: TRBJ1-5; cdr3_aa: ASSSGGFWSNQPQH
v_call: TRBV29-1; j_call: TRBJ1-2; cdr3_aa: SVEDRSPYGYT
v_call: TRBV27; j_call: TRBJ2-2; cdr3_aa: ASNPRQGFTGELF
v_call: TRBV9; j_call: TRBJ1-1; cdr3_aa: ASSVEPGLGMNTEAF
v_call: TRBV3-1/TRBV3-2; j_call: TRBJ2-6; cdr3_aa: ASSSWDSSGANVLT